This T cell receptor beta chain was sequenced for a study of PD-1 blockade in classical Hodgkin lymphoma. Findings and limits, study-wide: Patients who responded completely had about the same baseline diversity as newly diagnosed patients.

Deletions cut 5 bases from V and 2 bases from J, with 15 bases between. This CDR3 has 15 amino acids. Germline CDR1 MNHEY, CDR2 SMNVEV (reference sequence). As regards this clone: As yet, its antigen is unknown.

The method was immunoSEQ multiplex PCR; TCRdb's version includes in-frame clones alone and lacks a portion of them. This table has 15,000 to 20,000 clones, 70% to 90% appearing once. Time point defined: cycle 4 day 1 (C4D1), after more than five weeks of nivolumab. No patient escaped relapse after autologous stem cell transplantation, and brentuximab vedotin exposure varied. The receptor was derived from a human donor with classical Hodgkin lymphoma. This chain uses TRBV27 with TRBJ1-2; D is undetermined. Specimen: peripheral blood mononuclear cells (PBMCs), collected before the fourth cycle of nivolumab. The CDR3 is CASSLIFGENYGYTF. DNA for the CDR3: TGTGCCAGCAGTCTAATCTTCGGGGAGAACTATGGCTACACCTTC.